Listed below are T cell receptor beta chains from one sample, sequenced in a study of graft-versus-host responses after intestinal transplantation. These receptors have no identified antigens. Assay used: immunoSEQ multiplex PCR; TCRdb lists only in-frame clones, some missing. The sample lists almost 40,000 clones, nearly 95% occurring once. Specimen: unstimulated CD8+ T cells sorted from spleen or lymph node cells, collected before transplant. The receptors were sampled from a human donor who was the organ donor for an intestinal transplant. Each CDR3 is given with its conserved first and last residue. The D gene is left open where the match is weak. Not every row has a clone size; where given, it reads once, few, many or a size class.

NA TRBJ2-5 TRBV2 TRBD1 TGTGCCAGCAGTGAAGCGTCCCGTTTCTACCGGGACAGGGGGAAAGAGACCCAGTACTTC CASSEASRFYRDRGKETQYF
NA TRBJ1-2 TRBV27 TRBD1 TGTGCCAGCAGTTCGACAGGGGGCGCGGGTGGCTACACCTTC CASSSTGGAGGYTF
NA TRBJ1-2 TRBV28 NA TGTGCCGTATGGGGGGCCAGGGCAGATCTACCCGAATCTGGCTACACCTTC CAVWGARADLPESGYTF
NA TRBJ2-2 TRBV15 TRBD2 TGTGCCACCAGCAGAATCGGACTAGGGAGCGGGGAGCTGTTTTTT CATSRIGLGSGELFF
NA TRBJ1-1 TRBV29-1 TRBD1 TGCAGCGTTGAAGGGCAGGGGGCAAACACTGAAGCTTTCTTT CSVEGQGANTEAFF
once TRBJ2-1 TRBV4-1 TRBD2 TGCGCCAGCAGCCAAGAGACTAGCGGGGGGAGTAGCCATGAGCAGTTCTTC CASSQETSGGSSHEQFF
NA TRBJ1-6 TRBV4-1 TRBD1 TGCGCCAGCAGCCAAGAGGGACAGGGGGCGAATTCACCCCTCCACTTT CASSQEGQGANSPLHF
NA TRBJ1-1 TRBV6-6 NA TGTGCCAGTCTTAGTCACGAAGCTTTCTTT CASLSHEAFF
NA TRBJ1-3 TRBV7-7 NA TGTGCTAGCACCGCCGCACTGAACTCTGGAAACACCATATATTTT CASTAALNSGNTIYF
once TRBJ2-1 TRBV19 TRBD2 TGTGCCAGTAGTATTGAAGGGACTAGCGGTTTGGGGGAGCAGTTCTTC CASSIEGTSGLGEQFF
NA TRBJ1-1 TRBV4-1 NA TGCGCCAGCAGCCAAGTTGTACAGGGTTACACTGAAGCTTTCTTT CASSQVVQGYTEAFF
NA TRBJ2-1 TRBV4-3 TRBD2 TGCGCCAGCAGCCAATCCGTAGCGGGGGTGGGGTCCTACAATGAGCAGTTCTTC CASSQSVAGVGSYNEQFF
NA TRBJ2-7 TRBV4-1 TRBD1 TGCGCCAGCAGCCAAGACAGGGGACAGGTCTACGAGCAGTACTTC CASSQDRGQVYEQYF
NA TRBJ1-1 TRBV27 NA TGTGCCAGCAGTCTGGCGACGGGAGCAGTCTCTGAAGCTTTCTTT CASSLATGAVSEAFF